The sequence of this T cell receptor beta chain was determined in a study of OX40 agonist ivuxolimab in advanced cancers. Only in-frame clones appear in the TCRdb table, and some are missing; sequencing was by immunoSEQ multiplex PCR. The sample contains approximately 38,000 clones, around 82% of which appear only once. The CDR3 has 15 residues. Looked up from germline, CDR1 is SEHNR and CDR2 is FQNEAQ (reference sequence). V lost 4 bases, J lost 2 bases, and 14 bases lay in between. The rearrangement links TRBV7-9 to TRBJ1-2; tentative D call: TRBD1 (6 bases). The TCR was taken from an adult with an advanced solid tumor such as melanoma, head and neck, liver or kidney cancer. The sample was CD4+ or CD8+ T cells sorted from blood, taken in a trial of the OX40 agonist ivuxolimab. DNA of the CDR3: TGTGCCAGCAGCTCCAACAGGGACGGGAACTATGGCTACACCTTC. Its translation: CASSSNRDGNYGYTF.